Given below is one T cell receptor (beta chain) in context. Its antigen is still unknown. No qualities accompany the bases; no much larger clone lies one base away. The library came from 5' RACE. Instrument on record: NextSeq 500. To correct for sequencing error and PCR bias, the TCR library protocol tagged individual cDNA molecules with unique molecular identifiers. Both TCR alpha and beta chains were sequenced, and tight co-correlation was observed between alpha and beta sequence abundances in each sample. On the study's bioinformatics: V gene, J gene and CDR3 annotation of TCR sequences was performed with Decombinator V4. Expanded TCRs were defined as changing significantly between any two time points under a Poisson model with p below 0.0001. TCR abundances were normalised to the total number of TCRs sequenced per sample and were expressed as counts per million. MAIT TCRs were defined by TRAV1-2 paired with TRAJ12, TRAJ20 or TRAJ33, and iNKT TCRs by TRAV10 paired with TRAJ18. VDJdb, accessed 1 November 2021, was searched for CMV, EBV and SARS-CoV-2 annotated TCRs, with TCRs annotated for multiple antigens excluded. TCRdb passed the public sequencing reads through fastp at Q25 and MiXCR, retaining productive beta sequences. Each entry merges the rows of one CDR3 protein and shows their most common DNA and genes. TCRdb's processing, not the authors', yielded these V and J calls. Across this sample there are about 120,000 distinct CDR3 sequences, with over 9.5% seen only once. The top ten clones comprise 3% to 4.5% of the sample.

The entry originates in a study of early T cells in non-severe SARS-CoV-2 infection (dated by TCRdb to 2020 to 2023). Some background on the complete study: Bulk RNA from unsorted whole blood was used for TCR sequencing, so alpha and beta chains could not be paired. Points the paper makes about the study in general: Matching against VDJdb was skewed toward anti-spike CD8 responses, likely underestimated virus-specific expansions, and missed private and CD4 specificities.

The study was a case-control design nested within a healthcare worker cohort in London, UK, with weekly nasopharyngeal swab PCR tests and blood sampling. Healthcare workers were enrolled in the week of the UK lockdown, from 23 to 31 March 2020, and were followed every week for up to about 16 weeks. V is cut back by 8 bases and J by 4 bases, with 6 bases in the junction unmatched. The CDR3 numbers 13 residues from cysteine through phenylalanine. Of all the DNA, just the CDR3 is kept, 39 bases in frame from base 1. The CDR1 and CDR2 encoded by the germline V gene are SQVTM and ANQGSEA. The sample was whole blood, taken at baseline. The V gene is TRBV29-1 and the J gene is TRBJ2-3, with TRBD2 matching 10 junction bases. The source is an adult who was a healthcare worker with PCR-confirmed SARS-CoV-2 infection or an uninfected control (not recorded which). The CDR3 reads CSSSGRGADTQYF. The nucleotides are TGCAGCTCTAGCGGGAGAGGGGCAGATACGCAGTATTTT.